Presented here are 3 T cell receptor beta chains from one specimen sequenced in a study of blood T cell repertoires in COVID-19. Clones were read by immunoSEQ multiplex PCR, and TCRdb kept only the in-frame ones, dropping some. This table has roughly 200,000 clones, more than 80% appearing once. The sample taken for sequencing was PBMCs or T cells enriched from blood (not recorded which). These TCRs come from a man aged 30-40 years who had recovered from COVID-19.

The chain couples TRBV19 to TRBJ2-1, with 11 positions matching TRBD1. Germline-derived CDR1 and CDR2 are LNHDA and SQIVND (reference sequence). Unmatched junction bases numbered 6, after V lost 6 bases and J lost 8 bases. This CDR3 has 14 residues. The CDR3 DNA reads TGTGCCAGTAGATGGACAGGGGGCGGCTATGAGCAGTTCTTC. Protein product: CASRWTGGGYEQFF.

The sample holds one count of this clone. The rearrangement joins TRBV6-6 to TRBJ1-5; no firm D call. V shed 6 bases and J shed 0 bases, with 12 bases lying between them. Looked up from germline, CDR1 is MNHNY and CDR2 is SVGAGI (reference sequence). The CDR3 has 15 residues. CDR3 nucleotide sequence: TGTGCCAGCAGCAACGACGGGTATAGCAATCAGCCCCAGCATTTT. Protein: CASSNDGYSNQPQHF.

The V call is TRBV29-1, the J call TRBJ2-3; 11 nucleotides line up with TRBD1. The CDR3 is made up of 15 amino acids. Trimming removed 5 bases from V and 2 bases from J; junction bases left unmatched: 6. Per the germline V gene, CDR1 is SQVTM and CDR2 is ANQGSEA. The CDR3 here is CSVHIGQGATDTQYF. The CDR3 DNA reads as TGCAGCGTTCATATCGGACAGGGGGCCACAGATACGCAGTATTTT.